The 10 T cell receptor beta chains listed next were all sequenced from one sample in a study of blood T cells in healthy people across ages. Next came a second PCR, run for about 7 to 12 cycles, which used a sample-barcoded 5' primer along with a J-beta primer mix. MiXCR, applied by TCRdb to the 5' RACE reads, yields one record per CDR3 protein. The repertoire includes more than 1.4 million distinct CDR3 sequences, 40% to 50% of them detected once, and approximately 7.9% sits in the top ten. Sequencing used blood. The origin of the receptors is a woman aged 18 to 35 in good health.

This clonotype was detected only a few times. V and J are TRBV7-9 and TRBJ2-1; 9 nucleotides line up with TRBD1. The germline gives CDR1 SEHNR, CDR2 FQNEAQ (reference sequence). Trimming removed 5 bases from V and 5 bases from J; junction bases left unmatched: 10. CDR3 length: 16 amino acids. In nucleotides, the CDR3 is TGTGCCAGCAGCCCACGGCGGGACAGGGTCCACAATGAGCAGTTCTTC. This gives the protein CASSPRRDRVHNEQFF.

V gene TRBV18 combines with J gene TRBJ1-6; D gene uncertain. The CDR3 covers 14 residues. The V gene lost 3 bases and the J gene lost 5 bases, with 8 bases spanning the gap. Germline lookup yields CDR1 KGHSH and CDR2 LQKENI. The CDR3 coding sequence is TGTGCCAGCTCACCGGGAGTCCATAATTCACCCCTCCACTTT. It yields the protein CASSPGVHNSPLHF.

On this clonotype itself: Given a much more abundant clone one base away, this may be a read error. This sequence joins TRBV29-1 and TRBJ2-5; TRBD1 matches at 9 bases. The J call may not be correct, given that the DNA end is closer to TRBJ2-1. The V gene's germline CDR1 is SQVTM and CDR2 ANQGSEA. This CDR3 has 13 residues. CDR3 residues: CSARTGASETQFF. In DNA form, the CDR3 reads TGCAGCGCTAGGACAGGGGCGTCAGAGACCCAGTTCTTC.

V is TRBV12-3 or TRBV12-4 and J is TRBJ1-2; D is uncertain. This CDR3 is 14 amino acids long. The V end lost 2 bases, the J end lost 5 bases, and 12 bases lay between the germline ends. CDR3 bases: TGTGCCAGCAGTTTACGCGCGGCGGGGTATGGCTACACCTTC. Translated: CASSLRAAGYGYTF.

Only a few counts were recorded for this clonotype. As DNA, the CDR3 is TGTGCCAGCAGCCAAGGAGTAGGGCCCTATGGCTACACCTTC. It translates to CASSQGVGPYGYTF. V gene TRBV3-1 combines with J gene TRBJ1-2; D is unclear. The CDR3 is made up of 14 amino acids. With 1 base removed from V and 4 bases from J, the gap between germline ends came to 10 bases. In germline, CDR1 is LGHDT, CDR2 YNNKEL (reference sequence). The full variable domain, its missing parts supplied by reference TRBV3-1 and TRBJ1-2, is DTAVSQTPKYLVTQMGNDKSIKCEQNLGHDTMYWYKQDSKKFLKIMFSYNNKELIINETVPNRFSPKSPDKAHLNLHINSLELGDSAVYFCASSQGVGPYGYTFGSGTRLTVV.

This rearrangement joins TRBV6-5 to TRBJ2-1, with D tentatively TRBD1 (6 bases). Gene TRBJ2-7 matches the end of the DNA better, so the J call may be wrong. Germline values: CDR1 MNHEY, CDR2 SVGAGI. The CDR3 length is 14 residues. The CDR3 protein is CASSGDIPNNEQYF. For the CDR3, the DNA is TGTGCCAGCAGTGGGGACATCCCCAACAATGAGCAGTACTTC.

The table lists this clonotype with many counts. The V call is TRBV7-8, the J call TRBJ2-5; no clear D gene. V was cut by 1 base and J by 5 bases, with 17 bases left in between. The CDR3 runs 16 residues. Germline-derived CDR1 and CDR2 are SGHVS and FQNEAQ. CDR3 sequence reads: CASSLGPLGLQETQYF. The CDR3 DNA follows: TGTGCCAGCAGCTTAGGCCCGTTGGGCCTGCAGGAGACCCAGTACTTC.

In this sample, this clonotype turned up a few times. The chain is built from TRBV25-1 and TRBJ1-2, with D unclear. The germline V gene encodes CDR1 MGHDK and CDR2 SYGVNS. This CDR3 has 11 residues. With 3 bases removed from V and 6 bases from J, the gap between germline ends came to 5 bases. CDR3 bases: TGTGCCAGCAGTGATGGACATGGCTACACCTTC. This gives the protein CASSDGHGYTF.

This clonotype was observed a single time. V usage is TRBV5-1 and J usage is TRBJ2-2; 15 positions agree with TRBD2. This CDR3 region has 16 residues. The V gene's germline CDR1 is SGHRS and CDR2 YFSETQ. The ends lost 7 bases at V and 4 bases at J; junction bases unmatched: 5. The CDR3 region is CASGLAGGQSTGELFF. CDR3 nucleotides: TGCGCCAGCGGACTAGCGGGAGGGCAGAGCACCGGGGAGCTGTTTTTT.

Turning to this clonotype: An end of the junction differs from the germline gene, which may be a read error. V gene TRBV6-2 or TRBV6-3 combines with J gene TRBJ2-7; D gene uncertain. In germline, CDR1 is MNHEY, CDR2 SVGEGT. The CDR3 has 15 residues. The CDR3 DNA is TGTGCCGGCAGTTCCCCCGATGCCGTGATCTACGAGCAGTACTTC. Amino acid sequence: CAGSSPDAVIYEQYF.